The rows below give T cell receptor beta chains drawn from one sample of a study of identical twins. Using its own MiXCR run on the 5' RACE reads, TCRdb lists one record per CDR3 protein. This table holds 1.5 million to 2 million distinct CDR3 sequences, roughly 35% found once. Sequenced: cord blood. Receptors were obtained from a newborn girl in good health. Each CDR3 is given with its conserved first and last residue. D genes are given only for firm matches. A row's size may be missing; if present it is once, few, many or a size class.

j_call v_call d_call clone_size cdr3_nt cdr3_aa
TRBJ2-2 TRBV28 . . TGTGCCAGCAGTTCCCTCCCGACAGGAGACACCGGGGAGCTGTTTTTT CASSSLPTGDTGELFF
TRBJ1-2 TRBV7-9 TRBD1 few TGTGCCAGCAGCAAAAGGACAGGAGGGAACACCTTC CASSKRTGGNTF
TRBJ1-2 TRBV20-1 . few TGCAGTGCTAGAGTAATAGGGAATGGCTACACCTTC CSARVIGNGYTF
TRBJ1-2 TRBV29-1 . many TGCAGCGCCACGGACAGTGGCTACACCTTC CSATDSGYTF
TRBJ1-2 TRBV20-1 . . TGCAGTGTCAAGCTCGGGAAAGGCTACACCTTC CSVKLGKGYTF
TRBJ2-4 TRBV6-1 . few TGTGCCAGCAGGTACCAGGACTGGGGGTACATTCAGTACTTC CASRYQDWGYIQYF
TRBJ2-1 TRBV6-5 TRBD2 . TGTGCCGGCAGTTACCCTGGACTAGCGGGGGCGAGCTCCTACAATGAGCAGTTCTTC CAGSYPGLAGASSYNEQFF
TRBJ1-2 TRBV29-1 . many TGCAGCGTCAGGGACTACTATGGCTACACCTTC CSVRDYYGYTF
TRBJ2-1 TRBV27 . many TGTGCCAGCAGTTTATCGGGCGGGTATGAGCAGTTCTTC CASSLSGGYEQFF
TRBJ2-3 TRBV20-1 TRBD2 few TGCAGTGCTACCTTTCTGCGGGAGTCTCATTCCGCTAGCACAGATACGCAGTATTTT CSATFLRESHSASTDTQYF
TRBJ2-4 TRBV4-1 . few TGCGCCAGCAGCCAAGATCAGGGTTACATTCAGTACTTC CASSQDQGYIQYF
TRBJ2-7 TRBV29-1 TRBD1 . TGCAGCGTGGGACAGAGCTCCTACAATGAGCAGTACTTC CSVGQSSYNEQYF
TRBJ1-4 TRBV12-3/TRBV12-4 . few TGTGCCAGCAGTTTGGACAGTCAGGAAAAACTGTTTTTT CASSLDSQEKLFF
TRBJ2-1 TRBV7-4 TRBD2 . TGTGCCAGCAGCTTAACGGGGCTAGCGGGAGACAATGAGCAGTTCTTC CASSLTGLAGDNEQFF
TRBJ1-2 TRBV5-5 TRBD1 . TGTGCCAGCAGCTGGGGACAGTCCCTCTATGGCTACACCTTC CASSWGQSLYGYTF
TRBJ1-4 TRBV29-1 . few TGCAGCGTTGAATTAAGGACAGAACAGAATGAAAAACTGTTTTTT CSVELRTEQNEKLFF
TRBJ1-2 TRBV15 . . TGTGCCACCAGCAGACAGGGAGGGAACTATGGCTACACCTTC CATSRQGGNYGYTF
TRBJ1-1 TRBV27 . few TGTGCCAGCAGCCCAAACCTATGGGGGGACACTGAAGCTTTCTTT CASSPNLWGDTEAFF
TRBJ2-3 TRBV4-1 TRBD2 few TGCGCCAGCAGCCCCCCTGTAAAACTAGCGGGAGGGCCTAATACGCAGTATTTT CASSPPVKLAGGPNTQYF
TRBJ1-1 TRBV20-1 . . TGCAGTGCTAGAGATCCAGACACTGAAGCTTTCTTT CSARDPDTEAFF
TRBJ1-2 TRBV4-1 . few TGCGCCAGCAGACCCGGGCAGAAGGGAGGAGGCTACACCTTC CASRPGQKGGGYTF
TRBJ2-5 TRBV7-2 . few TGTGCCAGCAGCTTAGAAGGTGTTGGCGTTCGGGAGACCCAGTACTTC CASSLEGVGVRETQYF
TRBJ2-7 TRBV18 TRBD2 few TGTGCCAGCTCACGAATAGCGGGACCTATCTACGAGCAGTACTTC CASSRIAGPIYEQYF
TRBJ2-3 TRBV2 . . TGTGCCAGTGACGCCACGCGGGGGCTCGCAGATACGCAGTATTTT CASDATRGLADTQYF
TRBJ2-7 TRBV7-2 . . TGTGCCAGCAGCTTAATAGTCGCTACAAATGAGCAGTACTTC CASSLIVATNEQYF
TRBJ2-7 TRBV28 TRBD2 . TGTGCCAGCCGCCCGACTAGCTTCTACGAGCAGTACTTC CASRPTSFYEQYF
TRBJ2-1 TRBV18 TRBD1 . TGTGCCAGCTCACCTTACAGACAGGGTGAGAATGAGCAGTTCTTC CASSPYRQGENEQFF
TRBJ1-4 TRBV5-1 TRBD1 few TGCGCCAGCAGCGAAGGACAGGGGGCAACTAATGAAAAACTGTTTTTT CASSEGQGATNEKLFF
TRBJ2-3 TRBV7-2 . few TGTGCCAGCAGCCTCGTTACGCGGATGAACACAGATACGCAGTATTTT CASSLVTRMNTDTQYF
TRBJ2-5 TRBV29-1 TRBD2 many TGCAGCGTTGTCCCAAGGACTAGCCAAGAGACCCAGTACTTC CSVVPRTSQETQYF
TRBJ2-5 TRBV29-1 TRBD1 few TGCAGCGTGCATGACAGGGTTGGGGAGACCCAGTACTTC CSVHDRVGETQYF
TRBJ2-7 TRBV28 TRBD1 few TGTGCCAGTCCCGCACAGGGGCCGCGTGAAGTCGAGCAGTACTTC CASPAQGPREVEQYF
TRBJ1-5 TRBV20-1 . few TGCAGTGCTAGAGATCTAGGTGGAGGGTTGAGCAATCAGCCCCAGCATTTT CSARDLGGGLSNQPQHF
TRBJ1-2 TRBV29-1 . few TGCAGCGTTGAAATGGGGGGTGGCTACACCTTC CSVEMGGGYTF
TRBJ2-3 TRBV7-9 . few TGTGCCAGCAGCTTAGCGTGGAGCGGTGACACAGATACGCAGTATTTT CASSLAWSGDTDTQYF
TRBJ2-3 TRBV21-1 . few TGTGCCAGCATTCCCCCAATACAGGGCACAGATACGCAGTATTTT CASIPPIQGTDTQYF
TRBJ2-7 TRBV4-1 . few TGCGCCAGCAGCCCCCGGACAGAGTTACGTCACGAGCAGTACTTC CASSPRTELRHEQYF
TRBJ2-7 TRBV7-2 . . TGTGCCAGCAGCCCCAGGGGCCTGGGCGAGCAGTACTTC CASSPRGLGEQYF
TRBJ1-1 TRBV7-6 . . TGTGCCAGCAGCTTAGAATTCAAGGGGGGCACCACTGAAGCTTTCTTT CASSLEFKGGTTEAFF